The clone carrying this T cell receptor beta chain was detected many times. These data belong to a study of T cells in Graves' hyperthyroidism and ophthalmopathy. At the level of the study: Staff took peripheral blood when the initial diagnosis was made, before any treatment began.

The V end lost 7 bases, the J end lost 4 bases, and 16 bases lay between the germline ends. The CDR3 is made up of 14 amino acids. Using RNA transcripts as the source, TCR beta CDR3 regions were amplified. With the HTBI primer set, the TCR CDR3 went through a first round of RT-PCR. TCRdb fed the multiplex PCR reads into MiXCR, producing one record per CDR3 protein. The table includes more than 300,000 distinct CDR3 sequences, about 13% detected once. The authors deemed Graves' hyperthyroidism stable absent ophthalmopathy progression within 18 months. The chain links TRBV12-3 or TRBV12-4 to TRBJ1-2, with D maybe TRBD1 (6 bases). The sequencing input was blood. The clonotype originates from a woman between 18 and 30 years old with Graves' hyperthyroidism. CDR3 in amino acids: CASNKGGRGYGYTF. The CDR3 coding sequence is TGTGCCAGCAACAAGGGGGGGCGCGGCTATGGCTACACCTTC.